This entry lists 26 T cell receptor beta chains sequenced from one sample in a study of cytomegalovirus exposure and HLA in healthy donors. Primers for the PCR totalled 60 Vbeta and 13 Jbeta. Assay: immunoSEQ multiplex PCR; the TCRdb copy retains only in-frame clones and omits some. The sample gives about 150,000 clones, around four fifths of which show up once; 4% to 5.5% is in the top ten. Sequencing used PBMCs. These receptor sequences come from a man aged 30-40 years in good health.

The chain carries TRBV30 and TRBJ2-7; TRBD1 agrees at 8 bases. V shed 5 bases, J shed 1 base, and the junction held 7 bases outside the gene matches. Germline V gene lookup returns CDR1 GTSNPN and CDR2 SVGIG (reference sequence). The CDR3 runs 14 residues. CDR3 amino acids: CAWGTGGVSYEQYF. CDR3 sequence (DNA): TGTGCCTGGGGGACAGGTGGGGTTTCCTACGAGCAGTACTTC.

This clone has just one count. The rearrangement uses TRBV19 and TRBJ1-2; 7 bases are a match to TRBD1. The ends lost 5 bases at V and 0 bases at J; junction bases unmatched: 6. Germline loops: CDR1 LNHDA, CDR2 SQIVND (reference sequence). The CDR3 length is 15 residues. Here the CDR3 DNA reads TGTGCCAGTAGTTATGGGACAGTAGCTAACTATGGCTACACCTTC. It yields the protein CASSYGTVANYGYTF.

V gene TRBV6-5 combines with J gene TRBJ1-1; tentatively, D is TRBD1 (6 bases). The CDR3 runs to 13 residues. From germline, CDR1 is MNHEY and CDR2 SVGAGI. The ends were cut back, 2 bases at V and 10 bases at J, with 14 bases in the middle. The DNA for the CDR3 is TGTGCCAGCAGTTACGAGGGGGTCCGGGGAGCTTTCTTT. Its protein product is CASSYEGVRGAFF.

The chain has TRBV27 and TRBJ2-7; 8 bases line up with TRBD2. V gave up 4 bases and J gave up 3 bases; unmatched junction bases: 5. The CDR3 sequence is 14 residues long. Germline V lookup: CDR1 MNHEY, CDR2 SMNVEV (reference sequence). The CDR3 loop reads CASSSRGLVYEQYF. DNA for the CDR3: TGTGCCAGCAGTTCCCGGGGACTAGTCTACGAGCAGTACTTC.

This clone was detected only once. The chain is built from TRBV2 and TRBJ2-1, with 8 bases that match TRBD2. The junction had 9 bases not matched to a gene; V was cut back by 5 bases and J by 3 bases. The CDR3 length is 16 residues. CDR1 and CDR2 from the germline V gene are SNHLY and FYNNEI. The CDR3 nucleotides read TGTGCCAGCAGTCTGACCGGGACTAGTTACTACAATGAGCAGTTCTTC. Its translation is CASSLTGTSYYNEQFF.

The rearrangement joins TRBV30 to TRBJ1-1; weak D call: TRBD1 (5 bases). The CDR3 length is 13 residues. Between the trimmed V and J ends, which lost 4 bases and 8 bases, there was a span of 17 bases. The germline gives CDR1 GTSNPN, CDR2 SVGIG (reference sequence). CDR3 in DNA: TGTGCCTGGAAGCTGGCGGGACCACCGGAAGCTTTCTTT. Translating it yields CAWKLAGPPEAFF.

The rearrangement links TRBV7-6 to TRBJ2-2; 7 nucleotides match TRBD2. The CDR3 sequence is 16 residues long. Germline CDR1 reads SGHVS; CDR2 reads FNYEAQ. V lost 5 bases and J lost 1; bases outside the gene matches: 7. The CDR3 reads CASSDVASGNTGELFF. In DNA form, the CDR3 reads TGTGCCAGCAGCGACGTAGCTAGCGGGAACACCGGGGAGCTGTTTTTT.

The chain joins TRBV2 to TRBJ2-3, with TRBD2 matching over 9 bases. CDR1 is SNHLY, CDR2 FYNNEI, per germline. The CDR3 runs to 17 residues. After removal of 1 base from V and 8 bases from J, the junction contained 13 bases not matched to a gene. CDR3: CASSEGPSGARAGTQYF. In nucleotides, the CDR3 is TGTGCCAGCAGTGAAGGTCCTAGCGGGGCACGGGCGGGTACGCAGTATTTT. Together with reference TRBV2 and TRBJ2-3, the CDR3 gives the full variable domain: EPEVTQTPSHQVTQMGQEVILRCVPISNHLYFYWYRQILGQKVEFLVSFYNNEISEKSEIFDDQFSVERPDGSNFTLKIRSTKLEDSAMYFCASSEGPSGARAGTQYFGPGTRLTVL.

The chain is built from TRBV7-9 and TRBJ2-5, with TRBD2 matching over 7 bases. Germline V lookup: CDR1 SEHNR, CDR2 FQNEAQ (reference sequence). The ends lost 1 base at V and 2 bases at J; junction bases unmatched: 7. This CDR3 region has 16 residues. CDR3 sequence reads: CASSLGEGGVQETQYF. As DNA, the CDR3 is TGTGCCAGCAGCTTAGGGGAGGGAGGGGTTCAAGAGACCCAGTACTTC.

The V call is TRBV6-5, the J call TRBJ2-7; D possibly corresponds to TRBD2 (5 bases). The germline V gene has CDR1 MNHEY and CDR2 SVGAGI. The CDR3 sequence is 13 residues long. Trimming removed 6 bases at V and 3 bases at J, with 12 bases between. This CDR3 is CASSPRGLYEQYF. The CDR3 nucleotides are TGTGCCAGCAGCCCCAGAGGGCTCTACGAGCAGTACTTC.

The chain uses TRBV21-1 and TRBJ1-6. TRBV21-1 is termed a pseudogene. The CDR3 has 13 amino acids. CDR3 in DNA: TGTGCCAGCAGCAAAATGGCGGGTTCACCCCTCCACTTT. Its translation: CASSKMAGSPLHF.

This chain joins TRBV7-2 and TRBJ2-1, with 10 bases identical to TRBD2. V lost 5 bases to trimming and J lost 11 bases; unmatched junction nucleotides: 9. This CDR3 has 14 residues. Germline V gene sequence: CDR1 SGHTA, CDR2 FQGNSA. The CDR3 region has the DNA TGTGCCAGCAGCGGAAGCGGGAGGGCCGGTAAGCAGTTCTTC. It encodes CASSGSGRAGKQFF.

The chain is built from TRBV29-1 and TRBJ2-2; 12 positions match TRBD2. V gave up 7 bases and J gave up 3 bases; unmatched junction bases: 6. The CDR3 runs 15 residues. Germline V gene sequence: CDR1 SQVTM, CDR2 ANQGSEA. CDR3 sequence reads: CSAQGLAGYTGELFF. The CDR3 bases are TGCAGCGCCCAAGGACTAGCGGGGTACACCGGGGAGCTGTTTTTT.

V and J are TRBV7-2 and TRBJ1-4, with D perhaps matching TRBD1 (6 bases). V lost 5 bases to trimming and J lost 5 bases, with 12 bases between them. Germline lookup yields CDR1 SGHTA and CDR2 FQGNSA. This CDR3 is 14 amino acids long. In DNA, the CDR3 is TGTGCCAGCAGCCCGGGGGGGACAAATGAAAAACTGTTTTTT. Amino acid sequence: CASSPGGTNEKLFF.

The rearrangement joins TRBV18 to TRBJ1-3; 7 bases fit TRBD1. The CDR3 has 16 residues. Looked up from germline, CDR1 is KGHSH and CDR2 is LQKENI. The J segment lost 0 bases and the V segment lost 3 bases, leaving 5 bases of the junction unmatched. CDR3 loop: CASSPRDSSSGNTIYF. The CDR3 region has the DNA TGTGCCAGCTCACCGCGGGACAGTTCCTCTGGAAACACCATATATTTT.

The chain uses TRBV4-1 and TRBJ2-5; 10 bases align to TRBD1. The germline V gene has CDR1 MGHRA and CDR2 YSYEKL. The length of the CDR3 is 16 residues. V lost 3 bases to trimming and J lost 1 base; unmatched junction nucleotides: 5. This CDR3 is CASSHPGTGVQETQYF. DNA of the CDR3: TGCGCCAGCAGCCACCCCGGGACAGGGGTCCAAGAGACCCAGTACTTC.

CDR3 sequence reads: CASSVKTETNEKLFF. The CDR3 DNA follows: TGTGCCAGCAGCGTTAAGACGGAGACTAATGAAAAACTGTTTTTT. The chain carries TRBV7-9 and TRBJ1-4; D gene unclear. Trimming took off 5 bases at V and 2 bases at J, with 12 bases between the two ends. The germline gives CDR1 SEHNR, CDR2 FQNEAQ (reference sequence). The CDR3 is made up of 15 amino acids.

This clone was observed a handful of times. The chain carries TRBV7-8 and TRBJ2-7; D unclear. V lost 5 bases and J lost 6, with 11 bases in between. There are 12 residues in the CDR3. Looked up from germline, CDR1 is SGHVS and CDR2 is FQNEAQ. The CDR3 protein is CASSLNALEQYF. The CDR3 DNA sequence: TGTGCCAGCAGCCTCAACGCGCTCGAGCAGTACTTC.

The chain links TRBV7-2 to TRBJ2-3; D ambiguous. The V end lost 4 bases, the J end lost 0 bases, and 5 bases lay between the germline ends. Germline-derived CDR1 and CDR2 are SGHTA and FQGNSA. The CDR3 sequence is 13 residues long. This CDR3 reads CASSSHSTDTQYF. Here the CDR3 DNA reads TGTGCCAGCAGCTCCCATAGCACAGATACGCAGTATTTT. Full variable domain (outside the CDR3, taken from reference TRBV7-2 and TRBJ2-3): GAGVSQSPSNKVTEKGKDVELRCDPISGHTALYWYRQSLGQGLEFLIYFQGNSAPDKSGLPSDRFSAERTGGSVSTLTIQRTQQEDSAVYLCASSSHSTDTQYFGPGTRLTVL.

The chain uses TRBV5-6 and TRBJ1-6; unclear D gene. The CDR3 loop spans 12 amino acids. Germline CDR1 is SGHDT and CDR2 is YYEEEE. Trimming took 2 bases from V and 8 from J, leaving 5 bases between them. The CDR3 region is CASSFLDSPLHF. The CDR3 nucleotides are TGTGCCAGCAGCTTTTTAGATTCACCCCTCCACTTT.

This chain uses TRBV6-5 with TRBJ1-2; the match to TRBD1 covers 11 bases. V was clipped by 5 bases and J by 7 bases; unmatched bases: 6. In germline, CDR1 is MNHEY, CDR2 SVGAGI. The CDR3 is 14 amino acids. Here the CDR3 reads CASSPDRGPFGYTF. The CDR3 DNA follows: TGTGCCAGCAGTCCGGACAGGGGGCCCTTTGGCTACACCTTC.

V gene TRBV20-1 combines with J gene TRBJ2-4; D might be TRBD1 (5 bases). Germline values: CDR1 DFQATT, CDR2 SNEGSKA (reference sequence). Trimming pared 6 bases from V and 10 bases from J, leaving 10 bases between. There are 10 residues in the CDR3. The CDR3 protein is CSARVKIQYF. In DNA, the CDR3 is TGCAGTGCCAGGGTTAAGATTCAGTACTTC.

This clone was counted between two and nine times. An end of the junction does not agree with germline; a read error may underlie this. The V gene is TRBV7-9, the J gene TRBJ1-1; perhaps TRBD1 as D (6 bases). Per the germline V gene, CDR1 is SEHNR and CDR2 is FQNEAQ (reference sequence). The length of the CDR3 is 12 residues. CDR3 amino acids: CSSSLGTIEAFF. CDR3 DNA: TGTTCCAGCAGCTTAGGGACAATAGAAGCTTTCTTT.

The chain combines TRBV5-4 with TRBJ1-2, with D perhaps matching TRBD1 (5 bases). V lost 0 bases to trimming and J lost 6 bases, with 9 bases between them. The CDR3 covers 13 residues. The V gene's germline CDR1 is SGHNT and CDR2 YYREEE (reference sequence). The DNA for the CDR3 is TGTGCCAGCAGCTTGGGCAGGGTCGATGGCTACACCTTC. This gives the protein CASSLGRVDGYTF.

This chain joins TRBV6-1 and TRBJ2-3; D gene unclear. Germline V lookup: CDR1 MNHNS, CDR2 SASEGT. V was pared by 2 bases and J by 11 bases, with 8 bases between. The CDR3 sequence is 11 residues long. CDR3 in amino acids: CASSEYYGQYF. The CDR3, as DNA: TGTGCCAGCAGTGAATACTATGGGCAGTATTTT.

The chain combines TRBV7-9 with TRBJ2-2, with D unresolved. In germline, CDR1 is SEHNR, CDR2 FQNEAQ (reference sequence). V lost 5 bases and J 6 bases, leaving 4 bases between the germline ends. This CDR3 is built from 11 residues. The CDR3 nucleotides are TGTGCCAGCAGCCTTCCCGGGGAGCTGTTTTTT. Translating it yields CASSLPGELFF.